This T cell receptor beta chain derives from a study of OX40 agonist ivuxolimab in advanced cancers. At the level of the study: Among those treated, three patients had partial responses, one with hepatocellular carcinoma and two with cutaneous melanoma.

Autoimmune disease history or systemic immunosuppression excluded patients. Clones were read by immunoSEQ multiplex PCR, and TCRdb kept only the in-frame ones, dropping some. This sample has about 67,000 clones, with roughly nine tenths found just once. Notes on the study in general: Antigen specificity of clonally expanded peripheral T cells was not established.

Points on this clone: What it binds is not known.

This CDR3 is 12 amino acids long. V was shortened by 5 bases and J by 0 bases, with 1 base between the two germline ends. CDR1 SEHNR and CDR2 FQNEAQ come from the germline V gene (reference sequence). The sample was CD4+ or CD8+ T cells sorted from blood, taken in a trial of the OX40 agonist ivuxolimab. The sequence came from an adult with an advanced solid tumor such as melanoma, head and neck, liver or kidney cancer. This chain joins TRBV7-9 and TRBJ1-4; D call uncertain. Here the CDR3 DNA reads TGTGCCAGCAGCGCAACTAATGAAAAACTGTTTTTT. Amino acids: CASSATNEKLFF. Filled out from reference TRBV7-9 and TRBJ1-4, the complete variable domain reads DTGVSQNPRHKITKRGQNVTFRCDPISEHNRLYWYRQTLGQGPEFLTYFQNEAQLEKSRLLSDRFSAERPKGSFSTLEIQRTEQGDSAMYLCASSATNEKLFFGSGTQLSVL.